This T cell receptor (beta chain) was sequenced for a study of blood T cell repertoires in COVID-19 (dated by TCRdb to the early 2020s). With regard to the full study: Collaborator samples came from the United States, Italy and Spain and covered acute and convalescent phases of COVID-19. Where available, HLA class I and class II types were taken from metadata supplied by the sample provider and were not determined by assay-based typing. The material from the prospective study consisted of cDNA or gDNA derived from T cells, B-cell-depleted T cells, or PBMCs. Nearly every sample came with metadata listing a de-identified subject ID, COVID-19 status, age in years and sex. Samples came from the ongoing ImmuneRACE study (first 160 participants) plus 1,254 subjects from 6 global collaborators. Subjects who had been exposed to COVID-19, were actively infected with it, or had recovered from it provided the deeply sampled blood TCRbeta repertoires that made up the dataset. The repertoires were released in a freely available public database intended as a resource for research on the immune response to SARS-CoV-2. Summary of the overall study and its limitations: The quantity of clinical and demographic metadata differed by source and by participant and was supplied without curation.

For CDR1 and CDR2, the germline V gene lists ENHRY and SYGVKD. V is trimmed back by 10 bases and J by 0 bases, and the junction contains 3 bases that no gene match accounts for. The CDR3 spans 13 residues, from the cysteine through the phenylalanine. The kept DNA is CDR3 alone, 39 bases in frame from the first base. TCRbeta CDR3 regions were amplified from genomic DNA using the immunoSEQ Assay, a bias-controlled multiplex PCR. The original methods were these. Within the assay, amplification of reference gene primers was used to estimate how many nucleated cells each sample contained. To quantify the absolute abundance of each unique TCRbeta CDR3 rearrangement, sequence reads were collapsed and filtered. For each sample, productive Simpson clonality was calculated as the square root of Simpson's diversity index over productive rearrangements. The table was pulled from immuneACCESS by TCRdb, which kept in-frame rearrangements only. Such tables lose some clones; where checked, under half of the loss comes from unresolved V genes, and the rest has no known cause. The DNA was the basis for D and trimming; V, J and clone size are from that table. In all, the sample holds 120,000 to 150,000 clones, and 70% to 90% of those were seen once. Of the sample, nearly 3% is held by the ten largest clones.

Collaborating institutions collected whole blood in K2EDTA tubes following their own protocols. Collaborator samples were shipped for TCRbeta analysis as frozen whole blood, isolated PBMCs, or DNA extracted from either sample type. Concerning this clone: Its antigen remains unidentified. One base away there is no much larger clone; base qualities are not given.

The clonotype was recovered from a middle-aged woman with active or convalescent COVID-19. This chain joins TRBV10-3 to TRBJ2-1; the junction holds 7 bases that match TRBD1. Specimen: peripheral blood. The CDR3 reads as follows: CATGTVSYNEQFF. The DNA sequence is TGTGCCACGGGGACAGTCTCCTACAATGAGCAGTTCTTC.